This T cell receptor beta chain was identified in a study of shared clonotypes between healthy human individuals. Libraries were prepared by immunoSEQ multiplex PCR; TCRdb keeps only in-frame clonotypes and omits some of them. In the table there are about 2 million clones, 85% to 95% of which are singletons. This clone has just one count. After removal of 5 bases from V and 5 bases from J, the junction contained 10 bases not matched to a gene. The CDR3 length is 16 residues. CDR1 is SGHTA and CDR2 is FQGNSA in the germline V gene. The rearrangement uses TRBV7-2 and TRBJ2-2; 8 bases fit TRBD2. This clonotype was obtained from a man younger than 35 in good health. Sequencing used naive CD4+ T cells sorted from blood. Subset of the sample: CD45RA+ positively selected. In DNA form, the CDR3 reads TGTGCCAGCAGCGTCGGTAGCGGGACTCTTACCGGGGAGCTGTTTTTT. Residues: CASSVGSGTLTGELFF.